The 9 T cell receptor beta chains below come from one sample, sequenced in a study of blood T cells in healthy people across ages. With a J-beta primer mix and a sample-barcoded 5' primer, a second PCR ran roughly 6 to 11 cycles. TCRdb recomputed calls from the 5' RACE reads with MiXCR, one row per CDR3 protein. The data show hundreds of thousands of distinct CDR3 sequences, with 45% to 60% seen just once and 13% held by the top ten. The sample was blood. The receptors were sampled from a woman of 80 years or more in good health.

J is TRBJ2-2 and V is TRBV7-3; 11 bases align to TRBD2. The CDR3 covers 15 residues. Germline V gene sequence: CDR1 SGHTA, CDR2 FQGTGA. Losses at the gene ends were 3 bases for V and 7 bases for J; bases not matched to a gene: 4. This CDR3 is CASSFLAGGVGELFF. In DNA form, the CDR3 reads TGTGCCAGCAGCTTCCTAGCGGGAGGTGTCGGGGAGCTGTTTTTT. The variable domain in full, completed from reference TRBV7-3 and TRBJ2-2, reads GAGVSQTPSNKVTEKGKYVELRCDPISGHTALYWYRQSLGQGPEFLIYFQGTGAADDSGLPNDRFFAVRPEGSVSTLKIQRTERGDSAVYLCASSFLAGGVGELFFGEGSRLTVL.

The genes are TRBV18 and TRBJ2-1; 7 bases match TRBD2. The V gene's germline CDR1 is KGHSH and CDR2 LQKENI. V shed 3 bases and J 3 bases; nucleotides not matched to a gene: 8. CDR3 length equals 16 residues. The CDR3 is CASSPWTSSFYNEQFF. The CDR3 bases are TGTGCCAGCTCACCCTGGACTAGTTCCTTCTACAATGAGCAGTTCTTC.

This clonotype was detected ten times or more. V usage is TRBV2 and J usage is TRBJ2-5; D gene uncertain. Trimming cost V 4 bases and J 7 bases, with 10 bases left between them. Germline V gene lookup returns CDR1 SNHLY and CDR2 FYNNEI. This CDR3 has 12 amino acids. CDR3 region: CASSVGPATQYF. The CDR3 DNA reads TGTGCCAGCAGTGTAGGTCCTGCGACCCAGTACTTC. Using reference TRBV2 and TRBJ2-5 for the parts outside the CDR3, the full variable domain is EPEVTQTPSHQVTQMGQEVILRCVPISNHLYFYWYRQILGQKVEFLVSFYNNEISEKSEIFDDQFSVERPDGSNFTLKIRSTKLEDSAMYFCASSVGPATQYFGPGTRLLVL.

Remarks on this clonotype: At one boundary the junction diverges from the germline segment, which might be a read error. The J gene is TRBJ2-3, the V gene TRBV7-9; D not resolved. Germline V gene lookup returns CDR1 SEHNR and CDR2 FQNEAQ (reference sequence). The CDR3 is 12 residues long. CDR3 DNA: TGTGCCAGCAGCCGAACCACAGAGACGCAGTATTTT. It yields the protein CASSRTTETQYF.

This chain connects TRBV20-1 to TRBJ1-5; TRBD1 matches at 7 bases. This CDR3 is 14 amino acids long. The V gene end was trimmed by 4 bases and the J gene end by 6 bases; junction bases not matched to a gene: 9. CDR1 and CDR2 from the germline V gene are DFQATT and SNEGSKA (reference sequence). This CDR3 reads CSAIYQGGGQPQHF. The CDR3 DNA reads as TGCAGTGCTATATATCAGGGGGGCGGTCAGCCCCAGCATTTT.

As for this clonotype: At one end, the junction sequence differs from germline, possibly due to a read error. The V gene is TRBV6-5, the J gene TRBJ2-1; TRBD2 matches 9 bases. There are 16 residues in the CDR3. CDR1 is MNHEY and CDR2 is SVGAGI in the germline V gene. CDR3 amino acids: CASSYGGSGGYNEQFF. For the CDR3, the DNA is TGTGCCAGTAGTTACGGAGGTAGCGGGGGCTACAATGAGCAGTTCTTC.

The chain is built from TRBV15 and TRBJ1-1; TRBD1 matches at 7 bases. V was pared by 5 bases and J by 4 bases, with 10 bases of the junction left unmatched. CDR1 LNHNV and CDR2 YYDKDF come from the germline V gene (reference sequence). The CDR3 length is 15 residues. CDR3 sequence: CATSPRQGGRTEAFF. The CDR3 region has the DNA TGTGCCACCAGCCCCAGACAGGGCGGGCGCACTGAAGCTTTCTTT.

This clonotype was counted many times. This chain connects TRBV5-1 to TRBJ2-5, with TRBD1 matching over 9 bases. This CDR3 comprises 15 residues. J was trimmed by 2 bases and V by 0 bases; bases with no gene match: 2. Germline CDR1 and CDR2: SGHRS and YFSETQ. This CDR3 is CASSLGGQGQETQYF. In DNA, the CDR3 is TGCGCCAGCAGCTTGGGGGGACAGGGACAAGAGACCCAGTACTTC.

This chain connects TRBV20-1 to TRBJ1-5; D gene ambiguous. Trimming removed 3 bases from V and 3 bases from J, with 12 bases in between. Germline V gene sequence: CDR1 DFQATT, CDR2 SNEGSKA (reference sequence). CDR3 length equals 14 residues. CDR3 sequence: CSASSQLDNQPQHF. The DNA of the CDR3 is TGCAGTGCTAGCTCACAACTAGACAATCAGCCCCAGCATTTT.